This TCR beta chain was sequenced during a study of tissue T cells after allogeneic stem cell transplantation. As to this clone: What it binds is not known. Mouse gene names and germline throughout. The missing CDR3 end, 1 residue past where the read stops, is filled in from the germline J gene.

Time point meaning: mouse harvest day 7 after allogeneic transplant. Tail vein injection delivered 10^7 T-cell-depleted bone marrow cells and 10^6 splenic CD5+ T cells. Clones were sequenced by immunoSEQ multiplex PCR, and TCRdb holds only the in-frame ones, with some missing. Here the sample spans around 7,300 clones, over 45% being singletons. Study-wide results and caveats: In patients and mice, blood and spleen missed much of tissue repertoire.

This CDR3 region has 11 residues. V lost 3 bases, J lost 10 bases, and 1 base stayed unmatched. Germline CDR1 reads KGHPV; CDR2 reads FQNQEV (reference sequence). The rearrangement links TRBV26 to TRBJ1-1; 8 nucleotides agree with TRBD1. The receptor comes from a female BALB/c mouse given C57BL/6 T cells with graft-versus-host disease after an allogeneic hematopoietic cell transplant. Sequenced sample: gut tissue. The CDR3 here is CASSLTGGVFF. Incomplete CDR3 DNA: TGTGCCAGCAGTCTCACAGGGGGAGTCTTC.